The 11 T cell receptor beta chains below all came from one sample that was sequenced in a study of identical twins. TCRdb redid the calling of the 5' RACE reads with MiXCR, one entry per CDR3 protein. The table records approximately 590,000 distinct CDR3 sequences, over 8.5% of them present only once. These data also formed part of another study, on yellow fever vaccine responses in identical twins.

The sample comprised PBMCs. Receptor source: a young woman in good health.

This clonotype has ten or more counts. The chain employs TRBV3-1 and TRBJ2-1, with D unresolved. The CDR3 sequence is 14 residues long. V shed 1 base and J shed 5 bases, with 9 bases lying between them. CDR1 and CDR2 from the germline V gene are LGHDT and YNNKEL (reference sequence). This chain's CDR3 is CASSQGADHNEQFF. The CDR3 region has the DNA TGTGCCAGCAGCCAAGGGGCTGACCACAATGAGCAGTTCTTC.

This clonotype came up a few times. V gene TRBV6-2 or TRBV6-3 combines with J gene TRBJ2-2, with D tentatively TRBD2 (6 bases). The germline V and J ends were trimmed by 6 bases and 6 bases, with 14 bases remaining between them. CDR3 length: 14 amino acids. Germline CDR1 and CDR2: MNHEY and SVGEGT. CDR3 DNA: TGTGCCAGCAGCTGGGGCGGGGCCTCCGGGGAGCTGTTTTTT. It yields the protein CASSWGGASGELFF.

This clonotype was recorded a few times. The V call is TRBV7-6, the J call TRBJ1-1; the match to TRBD1 covers 10 bases. Germline values: CDR1 SGHVS, CDR2 FNYEAQ. V was pared by 6 bases and J by 4 bases, with 14 bases of the junction left unmatched. The CDR3 has 17 amino acids. As DNA, the CDR3 is TGTGCCAGCAGTCGGGCCGGGACAGGGGCCCGGGGCACTGAAGCTTTCTTT. It is translated as CASSRAGTGARGTEAFF.

Many counts were recorded for this clonotype. This chain joins TRBV9 and TRBJ2-3, with D possibly called TRBD1 or TRBD2 (7 bases each). The CDR3 runs 16 residues. Germline lookup yields CDR1 SGDLS and CDR2 YYNGEE. Trimming removed 3 bases at V and 2 bases at J, with 16 bases between. This CDR3 reads CASSDAGGAITDTQYF. The CDR3 nucleotides are TGTGCCAGCAGCGATGCAGGGGGGGCCATCACAGATACGCAGTATTTT.

This clonotype was found once. The chain combines TRBV18 with TRBJ2-3; TRBD2 matches 7 bases. The CDR3 extends over 16 amino acids. Germline-derived CDR1 and CDR2 are KGHSH and LQKENI. The trim removed 3 bases at V and 4 bases at J, leaving 10 bases unmatched. The CDR3 coding sequence is TGTGCCAGCTCACCGTTGACGGGAGGTAGCGCAGATACGCAGTATTTT. Translation gives CASSPLTGGSADTQYF.

This clonotype occurred many times. V is TRBV2 and J is TRBJ2-7; 9 bases match TRBD1. The V and J ends lost 7 bases and 4 bases, in that order; junction bases with no gene match: 5. From germline, CDR1 is SNHLY and CDR2 FYNNEI. The CDR3 runs 13 residues. CDR3 amino acids: CASTGTGSYEQYF. The CDR3 DNA is TGTGCCAGCACCGGGACAGGGTCATACGAGCAGTACTTC. The full variable domain, with the rest looked up from reference TRBV2 and TRBJ2-7, is EPEVTQTPSHQVTQMGQEVILRCVPISNHLYFYWYRQILGQKVEFLVSFYNNEISEKSEIFDDQFSVERPDGSNFTLKIRSTKLEDSAMYFCASTGTGSYEQYFGPGTRLTVT.

This clonotype was recorded a few times. V and J are TRBV12-3 or TRBV12-4 and TRBJ2-4, with D possibly TRBD2 on 6 matching bases. This CDR3 contains 12 residues. The V and J ends lost 3 bases and 12 bases respectively, with 12 bases between them. The CDR3 loop is CASSFPGVPQYF. The CDR3 DNA is TGTGCCAGCAGTTTTCCGGGGGTCCCTCAGTACTTC.

This clonotype occurred a few times. This chain links TRBV4-3 with TRBJ1-1; 7 nucleotides agree with TRBD1. With 0 bases clipped from V and 7 bases from J, the junction kept 11 bases outside the gene matches. Germline V gene data show CDR1 as LGHNA and CDR2 as YSLEER. CDR3 size: 16 residues. The CDR3 region has the DNA TGCGCCAGCAGCCAAGATATCGGAATCAGGGGGAATGAAGCTTTCTTT. Its translation is CASSQDIGIRGNEAFF.

This clonotype occurred many times. The rearrangement joins TRBV7-8 to TRBJ2-3; 11 bases are a match to TRBD2. V dropped 3 bases and J dropped 5; count of bases not matched to a gene: 7. The CDR3 extends over 16 amino acids. Germline V gene data show CDR1 as SGHVS and CDR2 as FQNEAQ. CDR3 amino acids: CASSFNSGGAKDTQYF. The CDR3 nucleotides are TGTGCCAGCAGCTTCAATAGCGGGGGGGCCAAAGATACGCAGTATTTT.

This clonotype was counted at least ten times. The chain has TRBV6-5 and TRBJ1-3; D gene unclear. Per germline, CDR1 MNHEY and CDR2 SVGAGI. The CDR3 covers 14 residues. The V end was cut by 4 bases, the J end by 2 bases, with 9 bases between. CDR3 nucleotides: TGTGCCAGCAGTTTTGGTTTAACTGGAAACACCATATATTTT. It codes for CASSFGLTGNTIYF.

This clonotype occurred many times. This sequence joins TRBV7-9 and TRBJ2-7, with TRBD2 matching 11 bases. J gave up 3 bases and V 6 bases, and 7 bases lay outside the gene matches. Germline assignment: CDR1 SEHNR and CDR2 FQNEAQ (reference sequence). There are 15 residues in the CDR3. For the CDR3, the DNA is TGTGCCAGCAGTCCCCCCGGGACTAGCGGCTACGAGCAGTACTTC. Translating it yields CASSPPGTSGYEQYF.